This TCR beta chain emerged from a study of blood T cell repertoires in COVID-19. Study-wide background: In each case, the material was cDNA or gDNA derived from T cells, B-cell-depleted T cells, or PBMCs.

Original processing notes: Estimates of nucleated cell counts were drawn from the amplification of reference gene primers. Method: immunoSEQ multiplex PCR; TCRdb's copy keeps in-frame clones and lacks some. V, J and clone size derive from that table, while D and trimming were established from the DNA sequence. The sample lists about 150,000 clones, 87% occurring once. The sample consisted of peripheral blood. This TCR came from a woman aged 55-75 years with active or convalescent COVID-19.

In nucleotides, the CDR3 is TGCGCCAGCAGCCCGCTCGATTTTCGACTAGCGGGGGGGAATGGGAAAGAGACCCAGTACTTC. It translates to CASSPLDFRLAGGNGKETQYF. The rearrangement uses TRBV4-3 and TRBJ2-5, with 14 bases lining up with TRBD2. The ends lost 4 bases at V and 3 bases at J; junction bases unmatched: 19. Germline assignment: CDR1 LGHNA and CDR2 YSLEER. CDR3 length equals 21 residues.